One sample yielded the 6 T cell receptor beta chains listed below, sequenced in a study of early T cells in non-severe SARS-CoV-2 infection. TCRdb recomputed calls from the 5' RACE reads with MiXCR, one row per CDR3 protein. The table has 50,000 to 75,000 distinct CDR3 sequences, around 12% seen once. Here the sequenced sample was whole blood, taken at baseline. All receptors derive from an adult who was a healthcare worker with PCR-confirmed SARS-CoV-2 infection or an uninfected control (not recorded which). The donor label of this sample is uncertain.

The sample holds a few counts of this clonotype. The chain carries TRBV4-1 and TRBJ2-2; 7 nucleotides match TRBD1. Losses at the gene ends were 4 bases for V and 6 bases for J; bases not matched to a gene: 14. This CDR3 spans 17 amino acids. CDR1 is MGHRA, CDR2 YSYEKL, per germline. The chain's CDR3 is CASSLIETTGMAGELFF. Here the CDR3 DNA reads TGCGCCAGCAGCCTCATAGAAACGACAGGGATGGCCGGGGAGCTGTTTTTT.

The gene calls are TRBV2 and TRBJ1-1, with 9 bases that match TRBD1. Trimming cost V 8 bases and J 6 bases; bases outside gene matches: 10. The CDR3 sequence is 14 residues long. Germline values: CDR1 SNHLY, CDR2 FYNNEI. In DNA, the CDR3 is TGTGCCAGCGGAAGGGACAGGGCAGGGGCTGAAGCTTTCTTT. Protein product: CASGRDRAGAEAFF.

This clonotype has just one count. A read error may be the cause here, since a much bigger clone is one base away. The V call is TRBV30, the J call TRBJ2-7; D uncertain. This CDR3 is built from 13 residues. Germline CDR1 and CDR2: GTSNPN and SVGIG (reference sequence). The CDR3 DNA follows: TGTGCCTGGAGTAAGGGAACCGGCTACGAGCAGCACGTC. This gives the protein CAWSKGTGYEQHV.

This clonotype was observed at least ten times. The chain has TRBV12-3 or TRBV12-4 and TRBJ2-1; a weak D match, TRBD1 (7 bases). Trimming removed 5 bases at V and 15 bases at J, with 44 bases between. CDR3 length: 21 residues. CDR3 sequence (DNA): TGTGCCAGCAGTCTCGGGGTCGGGCAGGCCGACAGGGACCGGGGGACCAGAGCCCCGTTCTTC. Amino acids: CASSLGVGQADRDRGTRAPFF.

This clonotype has just a few counts. The CDR3 coding sequence is TGCGCCAGCAGTGACCAGGGGGTCAAGACCCAGTACTTC. Protein product: CASSDQGVKTQYF. V and J are TRBV10-2 and TRBJ2-5; TRBD1 matches at 7 bases. V dropped 3 bases and J dropped 6; count of bases not matched to a gene: 4. The CDR3 covers 13 residues. CDR1 and CDR2 (germline): WSHSY, SAAADI.

The J gene is TRBJ2-5, the V gene TRBV14; D remains ambiguous. The CDR3 consists of 14 residues. Germline CDR1 reads SGHDN; CDR2 reads FVKESK. The V and J ends lost 1 base and 2 bases respectively, with 8 bases between them. In DNA form, the CDR3 reads TGTGCCAGCAGCCAAGGCCTGGTTCAAGAGACCCAGTACTTC. It translates to CASSQGLVQETQYF.